These 22 T cell receptor beta chains came from one sample sequenced in a study of T-cell memory formation after mild COVID-19. TCRdb passed the 5' RACE reads through MiXCR, listing each CDR3 protein once. The sample has under 300,000 distinct CDR3 sequences; about a sixth are singletons. Sequencing used PBMCs or a T cell subset sorted from them (not recorded which). Source of these receptors: a man between 18 and 29 years old who had mild COVID-19 (a few samples of this study predate the infection). Cell type and time point are not known.

This clonotype was seen only a few times. The V call is TRBV6-6, the J call TRBJ2-3; 9 bases fit TRBD1. This CDR3 contains 16 residues. After removal of 4 bases from V and 4 bases from J, the junction contained 9 bases not matched to a gene. The germline V gene has CDR1 MNHNY and CDR2 SVGAGI (reference sequence). Here the CDR3 reads CASSSFRDRAADTQYF. CDR3 in DNA: TGTGCCAGCAGTTCGTTCCGGGACAGGGCGGCAGATACGCAGTATTTT.

This clonotype was recorded a few times. The V gene is TRBV11-1, the J gene TRBJ2-5; D tentatively reads TRBD1 or TRBD2 (6 bases each). Trimming took off 4 bases at V and 3 bases at J, with 9 bases between the two ends. The CDR3 has 13 amino acids. Looked up from germline, CDR1 is SGHAT and CDR2 is FQDESV (reference sequence). The CDR3 is CASSWGAEETQYF. The CDR3 nucleotides read TGTGCCAGCAGCTGGGGGGCTGAAGAGACCCAGTACTTC.

This clonotype was counted a few times. This sequence joins TRBV6-2 or TRBV6-3 and TRBJ1-6; D gene unclear. Germline V lookup: CDR1 MNHEY, CDR2 SVGEGT. The V end lost 5 bases, the J end lost 10 bases, and 9 bases lay between the germline ends. This CDR3 comprises 12 residues. CDR3 nucleotides: TGTGCCAGCAGTACCCCTCTATCACCCCTCCACTTT. Its protein is CASSTPLSPLHF.

This chain links TRBV2 with TRBJ2-1; the D call may be TRBD1 or TRBD2 (6 bases each). CDR3 length: 13 residues. V was pared by 11 bases and J by 12 bases, with 23 bases between. Germline V CDR1 and CDR2: SNHLY, FYNNEI. CDR3 nucleotide sequence: TGTGCCGGGGGGCAGGGATACAATGATGGGCAGTTCTTC. Its protein is CAGGQGYNDGQFF.

This clonotype was counted a few times. The chain uses TRBV10-3 and TRBJ1-2; D gene ambiguous. Germline CDR1 and CDR2: ENHRY and SYGVKD. V was pared by 4 bases and J by 4 bases, with 10 bases between. This CDR3 comprises 13 residues. CDR3: CAISGPESYGYTF. The CDR3 coding sequence is TGTGCCATCAGTGGGCCAGAATCCTATGGCTACACCTTC.

This clonotype has a count of ten or more. The chain joins TRBV13 to TRBJ1-2; TRBD1 might be the D (5 bases). Trimming removed 5 bases at V and 4 bases at J, with 14 bases between. The germline gives CDR1 PRHDT, CDR2 FYEKMQ (reference sequence). The CDR3 has 14 residues. This CDR3 reads CASSRLGPIYGYTF. The CDR3 DNA follows: TGTGCCAGCAGCAGATTGGGACCGATCTATGGCTACACCTTC.

The chain combines TRBV7-7 with TRBJ2-2; TRBD2 matches 9 bases. This CDR3 spans 15 amino acids. From germline, CDR1 is SSHAT and CDR2 FNYEAQ (reference sequence). V lost 5 bases to trimming and J lost 3 bases; unmatched junction nucleotides: 4. The CDR3 coding sequence is TGTGCCAGCAGCCGCGGGGGGGAATACACCGGGGAGCTGTTTTTT. Residues: CASSRGGEYTGELFF.

V is TRBV5-1 and J is TRBJ2-5, with a weak D call TRBD2 (7 bases). Trimming took off 6 bases at V and 5 bases at J, with 17 bases between the two ends. Per germline, CDR1 SGHRS and CDR2 YFSETQ. This CDR3 comprises 14 residues. CDR3 nucleotides: TGCGCCAGCAACCTCGCGGGGGCTGAGGAGACCCAGTACTTC. It yields the protein CASNLAGAEETQYF.

A few counts support this clonotype. The chain carries TRBV20-1 and TRBJ2-1; the D gene is possibly TRBD2 (6 bases). The CDR3 has 15 amino acids. Germline V gene lookup returns CDR1 DFQATT and CDR2 SNEGSKA (reference sequence). The ends were cut back, 4 bases at V and 0 bases at J, with 13 bases in the middle. The DNA of the CDR3 is TGCAGTGCTATTCCCGGGACTTACTCCTACAATGAGCAGTTCTTC. Translated, it gives CSAIPGTYSYNEQFF.

This sequence joins TRBV20-1 and TRBJ1-5, with a weak D call TRBD1 (5 bases). Germline values: CDR1 DFQATT, CDR2 SNEGSKA (reference sequence). V was trimmed by 2 bases and J by 5 bases, leaving 13 bases between them. This CDR3 spans 14 amino acids. In DNA, the CDR3 is TGCAGTGCTAGACCCGGGGGGGTGGATCAGCCCCAGCATTTT. It translates to CSARPGGVDQPQHF.

This rearrangement joins TRBV12-3 or TRBV12-4 to TRBJ1-1, with a possible D match to TRBD1 (5 bases). Deletions cut 7 bases from V and 3 bases from J, with 12 bases between. There are 13 residues in the CDR3. The CDR3 is CASTWGGYTEAFF. CDR3 nucleotide sequence: TGTGCCAGCACCTGGGGGGGGTACACTGAAGCTTTCTTT.

The chain has TRBV9 and TRBJ2-5; tentative D call: TRBD2 (6 bases). Germline lookup yields CDR1 SGDLS and CDR2 YYNGEE. The CDR3 spans 14 residues. V lost 3 bases and J 5 bases, leaving 14 bases between the germline ends. The CDR3 here is CASSASGTPETQYF. CDR3 sequence (DNA): TGTGCCAGCAGCGCATCCGGGACTCCGGAGACCCAGTACTTC.

The chain is built from TRBV12-3 or TRBV12-4 and TRBJ2-3; D possibly corresponds to TRBD2 (6 bases). This CDR3 contains 13 residues. The V end was cut by 6 bases, the J end by 6 bases, with 13 bases between. The CDR3 loop is CASRSTSFDTQYF. The CDR3 DNA reads as TGTGCCAGCAGGTCGACTAGTTTTGATACGCAGTATTTT.

This clonotype was observed a handful of times. The rearrangement uses TRBV20-1 and TRBJ1-2; D is unresolved. V was clipped by 8 bases and J by 0 bases, with 13 bases between them. The germline gives CDR1 DFQATT, CDR2 SNEGSKA (reference sequence). The CDR3 is 13 residues long. CDR3 amino acids: CSLGRQANYGYTF. In nucleotides, the CDR3 is TGCAGTTTGGGAAGGCAAGCTAACTATGGCTACACCTTC.

This clonotype came up a few times. The genes are TRBV20-1 and TRBJ2-1, with TRBD2 matching 10 bases. CDR1 is DFQATT and CDR2 is SNEGSKA in the germline V gene (reference sequence). V trimming: 5 bases; J trimming: 4 bases; junction bases outside the gene matches: 8. This CDR3 spans 15 amino acids. The CDR3 coding sequence is TGCAGTGCTCTTTCCGGGACTAGCGAATACAATGAGCAGTTCTTC. The encoded protein is CSALSGTSEYNEQFF.

V gene TRBV4-3 combines with J gene TRBJ2-5; no clear D. CDR1 is LGHNA and CDR2 is YSLEER in the germline V gene. The CDR3 contains 12 residues. V lost 1 base and J 5 bases, leaving 5 bases between the germline ends. The CDR3 nucleotides read TGCGCCAGCAGCCAAGGGTACGAGACCCAGTACTTC. This codes for CASSQGYETQYF.

Only a few counts were recorded for this clonotype. The V and J genes are TRBV28 and TRBJ2-7, with D possibly matching TRBD2 (7 bases). Trimming removed 6 bases at V and 1 base at J, with 16 bases between. From germline, CDR1 is MDHEN and CDR2 SYDVKM. The CDR3 totals 15 residues. CDR3 region: CASRPQGRGSYEQYF. CDR3 nucleotide sequence: TGTGCCAGCAGGCCCCAGGGGAGGGGATCCTACGAGCAGTACTTC. Variable domain in full (rest from reference TRBV28 and TRBJ2-7): DVKVTQSSRYLVKRTGEKVFLECVQDMDHENMFWYRQDPGLGLRLIYFSYDVKMKEKGDIPEGYSVSREKKERFSLILESASTNQTSMYLCASRPQGRGSYEQYFGPGTRLTVT.

The genes are TRBV20-1 and TRBJ2-7; TRBD1 matches at 7 bases. J gave up 6 bases and V 0 bases, and 8 bases lay outside the gene matches. This CDR3 comprises 14 residues. CDR1 is DFQATT and CDR2 is SNEGSKA in the germline V gene (reference sequence). CDR3 coding DNA: TGCAGTGCTAGAGAAATAAAACAGGGGCGCGAGCAGTACGTC. Protein sequence: CSAREIKQGREQYV.

This clonotype was observed a few times. The chain employs TRBV29-1 and TRBJ1-2, with D hard to call. CDR3 length: 12 amino acids. Germline V gene lookup returns CDR1 SQVTM and CDR2 ANQGSEA. The CDR3 sequence: CSAPALNYGYTF. The CDR3 DNA sequence: TGCAGTGCCCCGGCCCTCAACTATGGCTACACCTTC. The full variable domain, completed using reference TRBV29-1 and TRBJ1-2, is SAVISQKPSRDICQRGTSLTIQCQVDSQVTMMFWYRQQPGQSLTLIATANQGSEATYESGFVIDKFPISRPNLTFSTLTVSNMSPEDSSIYLCSAPALNYGYTFGSGTRLTVV.

V and J are TRBV5-1 and TRBJ1-2; D perhaps matches TRBD1 (5 bases). V gave up 5 bases and J gave up 10 bases, with 21 bases separating them. Germline CDR1 is SGHRS and CDR2 is YFSETQ. This CDR3 region has 14 residues. The CDR3 is CASRLQGPAPFYTF. The CDR3 nucleotides are TGCGCCAGCAGGCTCCAGGGACCCGCCCCCTTCTACACCTTC.

Here the CDR3 reads CASSQDSGTVHQPQHF. CDR3 DNA sequence: TGCGCCAGCAGCCAAGATAGTGGAACAGTCCATCAGCCCCAGCATTTT. This chain uses TRBV4-1 with TRBJ1-5, with D hard to call. V gave up 0 bases and J gave up 5 bases, with 14 bases separating them. Germline V gene sequence: CDR1 MGHRA, CDR2 YSYEKL. CDR3 length: 16 amino acids.

This clonotype was counted ten times or more. This CDR3 is CASRAGTGISGEQFF. The CDR3 DNA sequence: TGCGCCAGCAGGGCCGGGACAGGGATTAGTGGTGAGCAGTTCTTC. The chain recombines TRBV5-1 with TRBJ2-1, with TRBD1 matching 9 bases. The V and J ends lost 5 bases and 9 bases, in that order; junction bases with no gene match: 12. Germline V gene data show CDR1 as SGHRS and CDR2 as YFSETQ. This CDR3 region has 15 residues.